This note documents a single TCR beta chain sequence. The protocol was immunoSEQ multiplex PCR, while the TCRdb copy is restricted to in-frame clones and leaves out a portion. The sample contains about 100,000 clones, around 87% of which appear only once. This sample was taken from a study of blood T cell repertoires in COVID-19. Study-level information: From the United States, Italy and Spain came samples of acute and convalescent COVID-19. Sources were T cells, B-cell-depleted T cells, or PBMCs; the material itself was cDNA or gDNA.

In germline, CDR1 is MNHEY, CDR2 SMNVEV (reference sequence). The CDR3 contains 14 residues. Trimming removed 4 bases at V and 3 bases at J, with 12 bases between. The sample comprised peripheral blood. This sequence originates from a woman in her twenties or thirties with acute or convalescent COVID-19. V usage is TRBV27 and J usage is TRBJ1-1, with TRBD1 as a possible D gene (6 bases). The CDR3 is CASSSNRGYTEAFF. CDR3 nucleotide sequence: TGTGCCAGCAGTTCCAATAGGGGGTACACTGAAGCTTTCTTT.